These 7 T cell receptor beta chains came from one sample sequenced in a study of monozygotic twins with inflammatory bowel disease. TCRdb derives one entry per CDR3 protein from the 5' RACE reads, leaving out DNA. The sample's table shows about 150,000 distinct CDR3 sequences. Sequenced material: blood. The receptors were sampled from a human donor with ulcerative colitis or Crohn's disease, or a healthy co-twin of an affected twin (not recorded which).

The V and J genes are TRBV5-6 and TRBJ1-5; TCRdb outputs TRBD1, but without DNA this stays unchecked. Germline CDR1 SGHDT, CDR2 YYEEEE. The CDR3 loop spans 14 amino acids. The CDR3 here is CASSFAQGDQPQHF.

The gene calls are TRBV5-5 and TRBJ1-1. From germline, CDR1 is SGHKS and CDR2 YYEKEE (reference sequence). This CDR3 comprises 17 residues. CDR3: CASSLSGEGRLNTEAFF. Complete variable domain (other parts from reference TRBV5-5 and TRBJ1-1): DAGVTQSPTHLIKTRGQQVTLRCSPISGHKSVSWYQQVLGQGPQFIFQYYEKEERGRGNFPDRFSARQFPNYSSELNVNALLLGDSALYLCASSLSGEGRLNTEAFFGQGTRLTVV.

The gene calls are TRBV29-1 and TRBJ2-7. This CDR3 is built from 11 residues. The V gene's germline CDR1 is SQVTM and CDR2 ANQGSEA. This CDR3 is CSVGGAYEQYF.

This chain connects TRBV28 to TRBJ2-4; the TRBD1 assignment by TCRdb is unverifiable without DNA. The CDR3 consists of 13 residues. Germline CDR1 MDHEN, CDR2 SYDVKM. CDR3 protein: CASSLGQPMIQYF.

The chain combines TRBV11-3 with TRBJ1-6; TCRdb reports TRBD1, a call that lacks DNA to check it against. Germline assignment: CDR1 SGHNT and CDR2 YENEEA. This CDR3 comprises 14 residues. The CDR3 loop reads CASSLRGHDSPLHF.

The rearrangement uses TRBV12-3 or TRBV12-4 and TRBJ1-4; the D call of TRBD1 rests on TCRdb alone, since no DNA is present to check it. The CDR3 loop spans 16 amino acids. CDR3 residues: CASTVLSGTTHEKLFF.

J is TRBJ2-3 and V is TRBV20-1; TCRdb's D call, TRBD2, is unchecked because there is no DNA. The germline gives CDR1 DFQATT, CDR2 SNEGSKA (reference sequence). This CDR3 has 13 amino acids. CDR3 amino acids: CSARDGLTDTQYF.